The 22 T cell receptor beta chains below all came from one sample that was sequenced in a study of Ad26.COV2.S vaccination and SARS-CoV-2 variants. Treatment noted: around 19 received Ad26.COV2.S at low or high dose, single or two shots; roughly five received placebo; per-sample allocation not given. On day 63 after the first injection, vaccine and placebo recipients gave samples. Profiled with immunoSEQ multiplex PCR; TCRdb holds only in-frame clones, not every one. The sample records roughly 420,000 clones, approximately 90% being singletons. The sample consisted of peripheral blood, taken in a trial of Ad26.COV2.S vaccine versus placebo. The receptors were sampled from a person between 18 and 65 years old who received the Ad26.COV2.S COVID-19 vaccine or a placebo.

The CDR3 loop reads CASRQDSGYGYTF. The CDR3 nucleotides are TGTGCCAGCCGACAGGATTCCGGCTATGGCTACACCTTC. The chain carries TRBV12-3 or TRBV12-4 and TRBJ1-2, with D possibly being TRBD1 (6 bases). Trimming cost V 8 bases and J 4 bases, with 14 bases left between them. This CDR3 has 13 residues.

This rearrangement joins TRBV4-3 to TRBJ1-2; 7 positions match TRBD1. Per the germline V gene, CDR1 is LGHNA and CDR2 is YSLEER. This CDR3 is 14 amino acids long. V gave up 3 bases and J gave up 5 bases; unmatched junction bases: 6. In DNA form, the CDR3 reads TGCGCCAGCAGCCATATAGGGACAGTTTATGGCTACACCTTC. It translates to CASSHIGTVYGYTF.

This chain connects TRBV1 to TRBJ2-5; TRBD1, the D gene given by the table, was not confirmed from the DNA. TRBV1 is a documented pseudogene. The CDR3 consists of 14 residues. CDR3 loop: CTSSQKVGEETQYF. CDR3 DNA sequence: TGCACCAGCAGCCAAAAGGTGGGCGAAGAGACCCAGTACTTC.

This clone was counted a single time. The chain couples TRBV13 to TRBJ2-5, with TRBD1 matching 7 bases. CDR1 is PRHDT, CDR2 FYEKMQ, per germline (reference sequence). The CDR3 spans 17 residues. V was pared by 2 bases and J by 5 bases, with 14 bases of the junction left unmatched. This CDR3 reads CASSLWDRASRKETQYF. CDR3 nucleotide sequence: TGTGCCAGCAGCTTATGGGACAGAGCCTCTCGGAAGGAGACCCAGTACTTC.

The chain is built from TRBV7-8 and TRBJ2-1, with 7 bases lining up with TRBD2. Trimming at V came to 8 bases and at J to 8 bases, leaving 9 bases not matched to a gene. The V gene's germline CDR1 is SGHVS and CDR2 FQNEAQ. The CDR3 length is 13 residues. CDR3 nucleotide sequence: TGTGCCAGCGCGGAGCGGGGTGGGGATGAGCAGTTCTTC. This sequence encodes CASAERGGDEQFF.

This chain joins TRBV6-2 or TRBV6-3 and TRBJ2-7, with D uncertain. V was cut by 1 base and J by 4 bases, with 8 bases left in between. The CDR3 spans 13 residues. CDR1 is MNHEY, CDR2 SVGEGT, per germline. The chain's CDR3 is CASSYYTVYEQYF. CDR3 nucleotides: TGTGCCAGCAGTTACTACACGGTATACGAGCAGTACTTC.

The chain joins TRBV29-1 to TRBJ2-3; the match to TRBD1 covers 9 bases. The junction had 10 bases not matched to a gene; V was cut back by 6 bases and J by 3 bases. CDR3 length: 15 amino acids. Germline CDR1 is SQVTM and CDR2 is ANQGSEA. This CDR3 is CSVTPQGARTDTQYF. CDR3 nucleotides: TGCAGCGTCACCCCACAGGGGGCCCGGACAGATACGCAGTATTTT.

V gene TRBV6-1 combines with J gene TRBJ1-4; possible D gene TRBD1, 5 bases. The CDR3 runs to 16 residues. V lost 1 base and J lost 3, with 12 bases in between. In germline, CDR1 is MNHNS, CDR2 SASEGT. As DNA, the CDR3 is TGTGCCAGCAGTGAAGATTTGGGACGGTCTAATGAAAAACTGTTTTTT. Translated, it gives CASSEDLGRSNEKLFF.

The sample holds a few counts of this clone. The CDR3 DNA reads TGTGCCAGCAGCTTATTCGGGACAGGAAGCACAGATACGCAGTATTTT. Amino acid sequence: CASSLFGTGSTDTQYF. The V and J genes are TRBV11-2 and TRBJ2-3; 8 nucleotides align to TRBD1. The CDR3 has 16 amino acids. V shed 2 bases, J shed 0 bases, and the junction held 4 bases outside the gene matches. Germline V lookup: CDR1 SGHAT, CDR2 FQNNGV. Based on the CDR3 plus reference TRBV11-2 and TRBJ2-3, the full variable domain is EAGVAQSPRYKIIEKRQSVAFWCNPISGHATLYWYQQILGQGPKLLIQFQNNGVVDDSQLPKDRFSAERLKGVDSTLKIQPAKLEDSAVYLCASSLFGTGSTDTQYFGPGTRLTVL.

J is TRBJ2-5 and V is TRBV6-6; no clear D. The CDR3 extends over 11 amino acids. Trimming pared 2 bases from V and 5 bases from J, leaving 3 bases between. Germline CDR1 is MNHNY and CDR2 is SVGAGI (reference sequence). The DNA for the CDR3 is TGTGCCAGCAGTTACATGGAGACCCAGTACTTC. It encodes CASSYMETQYF.

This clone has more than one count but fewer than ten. As DNA, the CDR3 is TGCGCCAGCAGCCAAGGACAGGGGGCTGAGCAGTTCTTC. As protein: CASSQGQGAEQFF. The V and J genes are TRBV4-3 and TRBJ2-1; 10 bases are shared with TRBD1. CDR3 length: 13 residues. Germline V lookup: CDR1 LGHNA, CDR2 YSLEER. Losses at the gene ends were 1 base for V and 9 bases for J; bases not matched to a gene: 0.

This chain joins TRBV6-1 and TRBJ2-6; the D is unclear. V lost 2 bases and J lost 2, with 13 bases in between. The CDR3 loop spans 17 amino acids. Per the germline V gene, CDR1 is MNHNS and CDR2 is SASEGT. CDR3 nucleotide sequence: TGTGCCAGCAGTGAAATGGGGTCGTGGACTGGGGCCAACGTCCTGACTTTC. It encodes CASSEMGSWTGANVLTF.

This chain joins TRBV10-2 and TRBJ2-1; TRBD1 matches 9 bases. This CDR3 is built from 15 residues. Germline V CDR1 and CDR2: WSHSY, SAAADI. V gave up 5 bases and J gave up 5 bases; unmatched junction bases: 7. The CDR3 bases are TGCGCCAGCAGTCTAACAGGGGGCATCGACAATGAGCAGTTCTTC. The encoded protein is CASSLTGGIDNEQFF.

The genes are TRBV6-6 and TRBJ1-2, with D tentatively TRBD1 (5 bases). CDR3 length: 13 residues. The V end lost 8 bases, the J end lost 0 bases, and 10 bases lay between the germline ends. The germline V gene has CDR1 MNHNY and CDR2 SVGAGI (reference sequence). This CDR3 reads CASRLQANYGYTF. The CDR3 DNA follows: TGTGCCAGCCGCTTACAGGCTAACTATGGCTACACCTTC.

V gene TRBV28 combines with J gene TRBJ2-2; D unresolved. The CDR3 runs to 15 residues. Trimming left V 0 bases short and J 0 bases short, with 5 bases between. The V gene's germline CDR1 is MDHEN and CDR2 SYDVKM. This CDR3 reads CASSLWGTNTGELFF. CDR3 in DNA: TGTGCCAGCAGTTTATGGGGGACGAACACCGGGGAGCTGTTTTTT.

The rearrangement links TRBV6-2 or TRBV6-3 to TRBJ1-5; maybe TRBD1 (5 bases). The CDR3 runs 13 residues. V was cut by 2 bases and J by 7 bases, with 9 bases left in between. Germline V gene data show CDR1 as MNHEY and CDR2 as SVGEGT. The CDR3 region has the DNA TGTGCCAGCAGTTACAGGGAGGGGCAGCCCCAGCATTTT. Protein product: CASSYREGQPQHF.

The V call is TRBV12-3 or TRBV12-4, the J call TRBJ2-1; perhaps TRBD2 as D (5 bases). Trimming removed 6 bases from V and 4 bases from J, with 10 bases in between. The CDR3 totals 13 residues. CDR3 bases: TGTGCCAGCAGAGCCGGGGAGTACAATGAGCAGTTCTTC. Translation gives CASRAGEYNEQFF.

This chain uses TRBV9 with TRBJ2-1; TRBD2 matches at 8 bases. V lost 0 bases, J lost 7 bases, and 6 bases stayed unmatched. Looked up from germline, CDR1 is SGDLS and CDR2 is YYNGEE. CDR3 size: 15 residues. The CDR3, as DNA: TGTGCCAGCAGCGTAGTGGTAGCGGGACGTAATGAGCAGTTCTTC. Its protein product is CASSVVVAGRNEQFF.

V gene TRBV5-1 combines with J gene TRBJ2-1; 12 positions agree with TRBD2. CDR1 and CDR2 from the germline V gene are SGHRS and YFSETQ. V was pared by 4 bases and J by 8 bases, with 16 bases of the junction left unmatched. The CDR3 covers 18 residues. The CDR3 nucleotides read TGCGCCAGCAGCCCCCCCTGGGCTAGCGGGGGGGCCAGCGATGAGCAGTTCTTC. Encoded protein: CASSPPWASGGASDEQFF.

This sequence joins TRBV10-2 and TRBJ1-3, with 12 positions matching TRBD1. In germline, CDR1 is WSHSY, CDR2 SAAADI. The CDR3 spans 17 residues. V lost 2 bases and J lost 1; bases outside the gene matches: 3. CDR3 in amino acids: CASSEPGQGASGNTIYF. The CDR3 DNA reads TGCGCCAGCAGTGAGCCGGGACAGGGGGCTTCTGGAAACACCATATATTTT.

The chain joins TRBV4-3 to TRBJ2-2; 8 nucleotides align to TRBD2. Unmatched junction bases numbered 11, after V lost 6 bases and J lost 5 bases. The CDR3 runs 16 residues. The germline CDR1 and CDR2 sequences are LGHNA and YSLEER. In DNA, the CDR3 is TGCGCCAGCAGACGAAGAACGGGGGGGCAAACCGGGGAGCTGTTTTTT. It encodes CASRRRTGGQTGELFF.

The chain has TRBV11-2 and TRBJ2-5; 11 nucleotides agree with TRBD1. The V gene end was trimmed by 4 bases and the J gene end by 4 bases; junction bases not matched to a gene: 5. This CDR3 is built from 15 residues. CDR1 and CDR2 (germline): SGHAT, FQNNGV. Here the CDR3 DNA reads TGTGCCAGCAGCTGGACAGGGGGCTACGTAGAGACCCAGTACTTC. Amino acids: CASSWTGGYVETQYF.